This TCR beta chain stems from a study of shared clonotypes between healthy human individuals. As for the study in general: The study drew on a couple of women and three men aged 18 to 49 as donors. Study-level findings and limits: Limitation of the genetic and exposure-history diversity represented came from the few donors. It was the non-shared clonotypes that had lower generation probabilities than clonotypes shared by all four donors.

In the naive CD8 group, cells lacked CD45RO and were positively selected for CCR7, so terminally differentiated effector memory CD45RA+ cells were left out. Trimming took off 4 bases at V and 2 bases at J, with 15 bases between the two ends. The CDR3 covers 16 residues. Germline-derived CDR1 and CDR2 are MGHRA and YSYEKL. 200 to 250 ng DNA, around 30,000 T cell genomes, went into each sorted-subset replicate PCR. Profiling relied on immunoSEQ multiplex PCR, and the TCRdb table lists in-frame clones only, not all of them. The repertoire holds millions of clones, over 85% seen once, with 1% to 1.3% in the top ten. Turning to this clone: Its antigen is currently unknown.

The V and J genes are TRBV4-1 and TRBJ2-1; no reliable D call. Sequencing was performed on naive CD8+ T cells sorted from blood. The receptor was derived from a man between 18 and 29 years old in good health. This chain's CDR3 is CASSPRGEAAYNEQFF. CDR3 coding DNA: TGCGCCAGCAGCCCCCGTGGGGAAGCTGCCTACAATGAGCAGTTCTTC.